This paragraph covers one TCR delta chain sequence. Its antigen has not been determined. The record has no base qualities; no much larger clone is one base away. The same CDR3 arises from other DNA sequences in this sample as well. V and J are truncated by 2 bases and 8 bases respectively, leaving an intervening sequence of 27 bases. Including cysteine and phenylalanine, the CDR3 has 18 amino acids. Only the CDR3 portion is preserved as DNA: 54 bases, with reading frame beginning at the first base. CDR1 and CDR2, looked up from the germline V gene, are TSWWSYY and QGS. The source of the sample is a study of human gamma delta and Vdelta1 T cells (dated by TCRdb to between 2017 and 2018). Context from the whole study: In this study, the researchers looked at Delta One T cells, which are Vd1+ gamma-delta T cells, to see how well they work as cytotoxic effectors against acute myeloid leukemia.

Study-level results and caveats: According to the report, Delta One T cells were polyclonal and showed broad cytotoxic targeting of acute myeloid leukemia.

Receptor libraries were prepared by PCR. The instrument was an Illumina MiSeq. Public reads were reanalyzed in TCRdb with CATT, and rows carrying the same DNA were merged afterwards. Within this sample are some 6,100 delta-chain clones, with about 40% of them counted one time only. The ten biggest clones cover approximately 6.3% of the sample. The sequence came from a human donor in good health. Sample: Vdelta1 gamma-delta T cells from blood grown in culture (DOT cells). Sample cell subset or site, as interpreted from the label and publication: Delta One T cells, in vitro expanded/differentiated Vd1+ gamma-delta T cells. This chain is built from TRDV1 and TRDJ1; the D gene is tentatively TRDD2 or TRDD3, each matching 7 bases. The CDR3 here reads CALGETDLPFRIRKKLIF. The DNA sequence is as follows: TGTGCTCTTGGGGAAACAGACCTTCCTTTCAGGATACGGAAGAAACTCATCTTT.